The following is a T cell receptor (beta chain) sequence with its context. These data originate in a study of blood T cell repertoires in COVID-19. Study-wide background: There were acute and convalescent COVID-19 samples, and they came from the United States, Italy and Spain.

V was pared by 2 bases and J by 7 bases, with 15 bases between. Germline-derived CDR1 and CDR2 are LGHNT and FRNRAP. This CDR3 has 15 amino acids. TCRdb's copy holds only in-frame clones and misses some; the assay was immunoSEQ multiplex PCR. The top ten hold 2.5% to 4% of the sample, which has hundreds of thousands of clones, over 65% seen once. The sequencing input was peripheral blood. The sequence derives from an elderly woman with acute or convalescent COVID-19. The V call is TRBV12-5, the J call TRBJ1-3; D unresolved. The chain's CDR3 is CASGLFGRGANTIYF. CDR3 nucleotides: TGTGCTAGTGGTTTGTTCGGGAGAGGTGCGAACACCATATATTTT.